The 13 T cell receptor beta chains given below trace back to one sample, sequenced in a study of tissue T cells after allogeneic stem cell transplantation. The table came from immunoSEQ multiplex PCR; TCRdb's copy has only in-frame clones and leaves some out. The data hold over 1,500 clones, with around four fifths observed a single time. This sample comprised liver tissue, obtained at autopsy. The receptor set was obtained from a male patient of 60 years or more with steroid-refractory graft-versus-host disease after an allogeneic stem cell transplant. Some of the T cells may derive from the graft donor.

The rearrangement uses TRBV19 and TRBJ2-3, with D perhaps given as TRBD1 or TRBD2 (5 bases each). V was clipped by 7 bases and J by 0 bases, with 14 bases between them. Germline CDR1 LNHDA, CDR2 SQIVND (reference sequence). The CDR3 is made up of 15 amino acids. The CDR3 bases are TGTGCCAGTAAGGAAGGGACGGTTAGCACAGATACGCAGTATTTT. Translation gives CASKEGTVSTDTQYF.

There are a few counts of this clone. The rearrangement links TRBV3-1 (or the pseudogene TRBV3-2) to TRBJ1-5; the D gene is possibly TRBD1 (6 bases). The length of the CDR3 is 13 residues. From germline, CDR1 is LGHDT and CDR2 YNNKEL (reference sequence). V gave up 0 bases and J gave up 6 bases, with 6 bases separating them. The CDR3 spells CASSQEGAQPQHF. The CDR3 nucleotides are TGTGCCAGCAGCCAAGAGGGGGCTCAGCCCCAGCATTTT.

This clone was observed a single time. This sequence joins TRBV19 and TRBJ1-4; D unresolved. The CDR3 runs to 14 residues. V shed 5 bases and J shed 8 bases, with 15 bases lying between them. Per germline, CDR1 LNHDA and CDR2 SQIVND (reference sequence). The DNA for the CDR3 is TGTGCCAGTAGTTTTTGTTGTTTCGCAGAAAAACTGTTTTTT. Its protein product is CASSFCCFAEKLFF.

The chain combines TRBV21-1 with TRBJ1-5. TRBV21-1 is classified as a pseudogene. The CDR3 extends over 15 amino acids. The CDR3 DNA sequence: TGTGCCAGCAGCAAGGGGGGCGCCGGGAAGCAGCCCCAGCATTTT. This codes for CASSKGGAGKQPQHF.

The genes are TRBV5-6 and TRBJ1-1, with TRBD1 matching 7 bases. Germline assignment: CDR1 SGHDT and CDR2 YYEEEE. V dropped 5 bases and J dropped 2; count of bases not matched to a gene: 9. This CDR3 comprises 15 residues. DNA for the CDR3: TGTGCCAGCAGTTACGGCACAGGGGATAACACTGAAGCTTTCTTT. Residues: CASSYGTGDNTEAFF.

V is TRBV3-1 (or the pseudogene TRBV3-2) and J is TRBJ2-7; no firm D call. Germline V gives CDR1 LGHDT, CDR2 YNNKEL (reference sequence). Trimming cost V 0 bases and J 7 bases, with 4 bases left between them. This CDR3 has 11 amino acids. In nucleotides, the CDR3 is TGTGCCAGCAGCCAAGAGGTTGAGCAGTACTTC. The encoded protein is CASSQEVEQYF.

This clone has just one count. V gene TRBV5-4 combines with J gene TRBJ2-7; 15 bases map to TRBD2. In germline, CDR1 is SGHNT, CDR2 YYREEE (reference sequence). The V and J ends lost 9 bases and 10 bases, in that order; junction bases with no gene match: 5. The CDR3 length is 12 residues. The chain's CDR3 is CATGLAGGFQYF. The CDR3 DNA sequence: TGTGCCACCGGACTAGCGGGGGGGTTTCAGTACTTC. Full variable domain (missing parts from reference TRBV5-4 and TRBJ2-7): ETGVTQSPTHLIKTRGQQVTLRCSSQSGHNTVSWYQQALGQGPQFIFQYYREEENGRGNFPPRFSGLQFPNYSSELNVNALELDDSALYLCATGLAGGFQYFGPGTRLTVT.

This chain uses TRBV7-2 with TRBJ1-1, with D maybe TRBD1 (5 bases). V was shortened by 5 bases and J by 5 bases, with 15 bases between the two germline ends. CDR3 length: 14 residues. CDR1 and CDR2 from the germline V gene are SGHTA and FQGNSA. The CDR3 sequence is CASSPSSGRTEAFF. CDR3 coding DNA: TGTGCCAGCAGCCCCTCGTCGGGGCGGACTGAAGCTTTCTTT. The entire variable domain, with the rest obtained from reference TRBV7-2 and TRBJ1-1, is as follows: GAGVSQSPSNKVTEKGKDVELRCDPISGHTALYWYRQSLGQGLEFLIYFQGNSAPDKSGLPSDRFSAERTGGSVSTLTIQRTQQEDSAVYLCASSPSSGRTEAFFGQGTRLTVV.

This chain connects TRBV19 to TRBJ2-5; a possible D gene is TRBD2 (6 bases). Germline CDR1 is LNHDA and CDR2 is SQIVND (reference sequence). CDR3 length: 15 amino acids. V lost 1 base, J lost 4 bases, and 13 bases lay in between. CDR3 nucleotide sequence: TGTGCCAGTAGTATAGTCCTTCGGGGGTCAGAGACCCAGTACTTC. Translating it yields CASSIVLRGSETQYF.

The V and J genes are TRBV4-3 and TRBJ2-7, with D unclear. CDR3 length equals 12 residues. Germline-derived CDR1 and CDR2 are LGHNA and YSLEER. V shed 0 bases and J shed 7 bases, with 7 bases lying between them. DNA of the CDR3: TGCGCCAGCAGCCAAGATTATGGGGAGCAGTACTTC. Translated, it gives CASSQDYGEQYF.

V is TRBV9 and J is TRBJ1-2, with D possibly being TRBD1 (5 bases). V lost 2 bases and J lost 3, with 11 bases in between. The CDR3 is made up of 14 amino acids. Per germline, CDR1 SGDLS and CDR2 YYNGEE. The CDR3 loop reads CASSVGREHYGYTF. CDR3 in DNA: TGTGCCAGCAGCGTCGGCAGGGAGCACTATGGCTACACCTTC.

The V call is TRBV6-1, the J call TRBJ2-7; 9 bases map to TRBD1. CDR1 and CDR2 from the germline V gene are MNHNS and SASEGT. The V gene end was trimmed by 3 bases and the J gene end by 3 bases; junction bases not matched to a gene: 6. The CDR3 is 15 amino acids. The CDR3 loop is CASSERPTGGYEQYF. As DNA, the CDR3 is TGTGCCAGCAGTGAGAGGCCGACAGGGGGCTACGAGCAGTACTTC.

The J gene is TRBJ1-1, the V gene TRBV6-5; D unclear. CDR1 and CDR2 (germline): MNHEY, SVGAGI. The CDR3 has 11 amino acids. The germline V and J ends were trimmed by 6 bases and 1 base, with 3 bases remaining between them. The CDR3 nucleotides read TGTGCCAGCAGATCGAACACTGAAGCTTTCTTT. It translates to CASRSNTEAFF.